Listed below are T cell receptor beta chains from one sample, sequenced in a study of T-cell memory formation after mild COVID-19. MiXCR was run by TCRdb on the 5' RACE reads, yielding one entry per CDR3 protein. The data show hundreds of thousands of distinct CDR3 sequences, with about a fifth seen just once and around 9.2% held by the top ten. The source material was PBMCs or a T cell subset sorted from them (not recorded which). Source of these receptors: an adult woman who had mild COVID-19 (a few samples of this study predate the infection). Cell type and time point are not known. Each CDR3 is given with its conserved first and last residue. The D gene is left open where the match is weak. Clone size is stated in some rows and not others, as once, few, many or a class when expanded.

D gene	V gene	J gene	clone size	CDR3 DNA	CDR3 protein
TRBD1	TRBV6-5	TRBJ2-7	NA	TGTGCCAGCAAACTCGGACAGGCCGGCTACGAGCAGTACTTC	CASKLGQAGYEQYF
NA	TRBV12-3/TRBV12-4	TRBJ1-1	NA	TGTGCCAGCAGTTTTGAGGGGACTCAGATGAACACTGAAGCTTTCTTT	CASSFEGTQMNTEAFF
TRBD2	TRBV6-2/TRBV6-3	TRBJ2-3	few	TGTGCCAGCGGTGATATGGGACTAAGCACAGATACGCAGTATTTT	CASGDMGLSTDTQYF
NA	TRBV7-9	TRBJ2-1	NA	TGTGCCAGCAGCTCTTCCGTTAGGCAGTTCTTC	CASSSSVRQFF
NA	TRBV20-1	TRBJ1-1	NA	TGCAGTGCTAGTCCCTCGCAGGGTGCGGTGTACACTGAAGCTTTCTTT	CSASPSQGAVYTEAFF
TRBD1	TRBV5-1	TRBJ2-3	NA	TGCGCCAGCAGCGCGGCAGGGGGAACAGATACGCAGTATTTT	CASSAAGGTDTQYF
NA	TRBV14	TRBJ2-1	few	TGTGCCAGCAGCCCCTGGGGGTATGAGCAGTTCTTC	CASSPWGYEQFF
NA	TRBV7-3	TRBJ1-5	NA	TGTGCCAGCAGCCCCGGCGGGGGGATGCATCAGCCCCAGCATTTT	CASSPGGGMHQPQHF
TRBD2	TRBV20-1	TRBJ2-3	few	TGCAGTGCTTCTACCACTAGCGGGAGGGCAGATACGCAGTATTTT	CSASTTSGRADTQYF
TRBD1	TRBV6-2/TRBV6-3	TRBJ1-1	NA	TGTGCCAGCAGTTACCCCGACAGGGGATTGAAAGCTTTCTTT	CASSYPDRGLKAFF
NA	TRBV7-9	TRBJ2-5	NA	TGTGCCAGCAGCTCCCGGGACGTGGAAGAGACCCAGTACTTC	CASSSRDVEETQYF
TRBD1	TRBV15	TRBJ1-3	NA	TGTGCCACCAGCAGAACCGGGACAGCTACTGGAAACACCATATATTTT	CATSRTGTATGNTIYF
NA	TRBV6-5	TRBJ1-2	many	TGTGCCAGTAACCAGGGACCCCGGGCAGGAGGCTACACCTTC	CASNQGPRAGGYTF
NA	TRBV30	TRBJ2-1	few	TGTGCCTGGAGTGTAGGGGCGCGAGGTGAGCAGTTCTTC	CAWSVGARGEQFF
TRBD2	TRBV18	TRBJ2-1	few	TGTGCCAGCTCACCCCGGGACTACTCGCAGTTCTTC	CASSPRDYSQFF
TRBD2	TRBV3-1	TRBJ2-1	NA	TGTGCCAGCAGCCCCGACGGGACTAATCTCTCGTGG	CASSPDGTNLSW
NA	TRBV4-1	TRBJ1-1	few	TGCGCCAGCAGCCAAGATATAGGGGATGAAGCTTTCTTT	CASSQDIGDEAFF
NA	TRBV12-5	TRBJ1-1	few	TGTGCTAGTGGCTTCGGGTCTGAAGCTTTCTTT	CASGFGSEAFF
NA	TRBV5-1	TRBJ1-1	few	TGCGCCAGCAGCTTGATGGCAGGGGAGGCTGAAGCTTTCTTT	CASSLMAGEAEAFF
NA	TRBV20-1	TRBJ2-4	NA	TGCAGTGCTAGCTGGGAAAACATTCAGTACTTC	CSASWENIQYF
TRBD2	TRBV7-9	TRBJ2-3	once	TGTGCCAGCAGCTTAGTGGCGGGAGGAGGTACGCAGTATTTT	CASSLVAGGGTQYF
TRBD1	TRBV27	TRBJ2-7	few	TGTGCCAGCAGACAGGGGGCTAGTAGAAGGTACGAGCAGTACTTC	CASRQGASRRYEQYF
TRBD1	TRBV30	TRBJ1-1	NA	TGTGCCTGGAGTTGGACAGGGAACACTGAAGCTTTCTTT	CAWSWTGNTEAFF
NA	TRBV19	TRBJ1-2	NA	TGTGCCAGTAGTATTGGCGCCCCGTCAGGGGATGGCTACACCTTC	CASSIGAPSGDGYTF
NA	TRBV20-1	TRBJ2-5	many	TGCAGTGCTAGCCCTACTAGATTCGGGACCCAGTACTTC	CSASPTRFGTQYF
NA	TRBV4-2	TRBJ1-1	once	TGTGCCAGCAGCCCCACCGGCAGGCTCATGAACACTGAAGCTTTCTTT	CASSPTGRLMNTEAFF
NA	TRBV18	TRBJ2-2	NA	TGTGCCAGCTCACCACCGAACTACACCGGGGAGCTGTTTTTT	CASSPPNYTGELFF
TRBD1	TRBV12-3/TRBV12-4	TRBJ2-3	few	TGTGCCAGCAGTATTTGGGACAGGGGCACAGATACGCAGTATTTT	CASSIWDRGTDTQYF
NA	TRBV7-6	TRBJ2-5	NA	TGTGCCAGCAGCTTCGGCGCGGTGGAGACCCAGTACTTC	CASSFGAVETQYF
TRBD1	TRBV12-3/TRBV12-4	TRBJ2-2	few	TGTGCCAGCAGTTCCGGCCGGGACAGTGGTCCCGGGGAGCTGTTTTTT	CASSSGRDSGPGELFF
TRBD1	TRBV7-3	TRBJ2-5	few	TGTGCCAGCAGCTTATCGGGACAGGGGGGAGAGACCCAGTACTTC	CASSLSGQGGETQYF
NA	TRBV15	TRBJ2-7	NA	TGTGCCACCAGCAGAGAGGCTTATAGCGTCGACTACGAGCAGTACTTC	CATSREAYSVDYEQYF
NA	TRBV6-5	TRBJ2-2	few	TGTGCCAGCAGTTACGGTCTTGACACCGGGGAGCTGTTTTTT	CASSYGLDTGELFF
TRBD1	TRBV27	TRBJ1-2	few	TGTGCCAGCGGGGATGGGACAGGGGGCTATGGCTACACCTTC	CASGDGTGGYGYTF
TRBD1	TRBV24-1	TRBJ2-5	NA	TGTGCCACCAGTGATTCGACAGGGGAGGACCCTTATGAAGAGACCCAGTACTTC	CATSDSTGEDPYEETQYF
NA	TRBV7-9	TRBJ2-7	NA	TGTGCCAGCGGCCCTTACCAAGCCGGGACGGCGAACTTC	CASGPYQAGTANF
TRBD1	TRBV12-3/TRBV12-4	TRBJ2-7	NA	TGTGCCAGCAGTTCGGACCCGACAGGGGCCCACGAGCAGTACTTC	CASSSDPTGAHEQYF
NA	TRBV5-5	TRBJ1-2	NA	TGTGCCAGCTACCCGGGCGGGCAGCCTAACTATGGCTACACCTTC	CASYPGGQPNYGYTF
TRBD2	TRBV9	TRBJ2-1	NA	TGTGCCAGCAGCCCCCGTTACGGTAGCGGGAGGGGTAATGAGCAGTTCTTC	CASSPRYGSGRGNEQFF
NA	TRBV5-4	TRBJ2-1	NA	TGTGCCAGCAGCCCGGGACCCCGCCGGATCAGCTCCTACAATGAGCAGTTCTTC	CASSPGPRRISSYNEQFF
NA	TRBV20-1	TRBJ2-3	few	TGCAGTGCTCGGGTTCGGGGCCTAGTCAGCACAGATACGCAGTATTTT	CSARVRGLVSTDTQYF
NA	TRBV7-2	TRBJ2-3	many	TGTGCCAGCAGCGAGAGCACAGATACGCAGTATTTT	CASSESTDTQYF
TRBD2	TRBV30	TRBJ2-3	NA	TGTGCCTGGAGTGGGCGGGGGAGCACAGATACGCAGTATTTT	CAWSGRGSTDTQYF
NA	TRBV5-1	TRBJ1-2	once	TGCGCCAGCAGCCTTATGGGGGATGGTGGCTACACCTTC	CASSLMGDGGYTF
NA	TRBV4-2	TRBJ2-1	few	TGTGCCAGCAGCCTCACTGGGCTTTTATCCTACAATGAGCAGTTCTTC	CASSLTGLLSYNEQFF